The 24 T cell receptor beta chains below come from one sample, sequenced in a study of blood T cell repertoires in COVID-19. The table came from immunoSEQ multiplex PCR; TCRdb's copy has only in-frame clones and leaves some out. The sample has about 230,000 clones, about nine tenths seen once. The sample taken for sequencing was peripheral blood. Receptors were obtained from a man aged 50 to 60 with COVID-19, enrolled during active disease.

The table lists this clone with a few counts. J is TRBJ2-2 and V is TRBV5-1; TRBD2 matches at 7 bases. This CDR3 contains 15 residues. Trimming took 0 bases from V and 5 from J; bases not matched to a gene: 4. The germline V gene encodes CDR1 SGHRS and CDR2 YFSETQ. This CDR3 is CASSLGQGGTGELFF. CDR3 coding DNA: TGCGCCAGCAGCTTGGGCCAGGGAGGGACCGGGGAGCTGTTTTTT.

The CDR3 loop reads CASSQTSGRAQGTQYF. CDR3 DNA sequence: TGTGCCAGCAGTCAGACTAGCGGGAGGGCCCAGGGAACGCAGTATTTT. The chain links TRBV2 to TRBJ2-3; TRBD2 matches 14 bases. The CDR3 is made up of 16 amino acids. Germline trimming cut 5 bases from V and 9 bases from J; bases unmatched to any gene: 10. Germline CDR1 is SNHLY and CDR2 is FYNNEI.

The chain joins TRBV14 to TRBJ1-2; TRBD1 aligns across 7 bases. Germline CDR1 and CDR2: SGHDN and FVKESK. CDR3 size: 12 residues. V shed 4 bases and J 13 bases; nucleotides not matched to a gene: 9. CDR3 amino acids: CASSPNRGPATF. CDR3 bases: TGTGCCAGCAGCCCAAACAGGGGTCCCGCCACCTTC.

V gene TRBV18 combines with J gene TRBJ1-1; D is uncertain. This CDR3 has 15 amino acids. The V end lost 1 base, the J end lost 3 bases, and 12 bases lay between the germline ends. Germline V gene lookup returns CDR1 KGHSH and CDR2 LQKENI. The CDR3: CASSPLSGHDTEAFF. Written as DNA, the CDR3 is TGTGCCAGCTCACCACTGTCAGGTCATGACACTGAAGCTTTCTTT.

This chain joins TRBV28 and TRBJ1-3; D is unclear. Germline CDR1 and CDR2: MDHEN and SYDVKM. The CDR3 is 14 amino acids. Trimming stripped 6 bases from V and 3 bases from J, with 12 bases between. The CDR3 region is CASSLLSVGNTIYF. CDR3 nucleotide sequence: TGTGCCAGCAGCCTCTTGTCAGTTGGAAACACCATATATTTT. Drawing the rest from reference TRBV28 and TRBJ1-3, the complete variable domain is DVKVTQSSRYLVKRTGEKVFLECVQDMDHENMFWYRQDPGLGLRLIYFSYDVKMKEKGDIPEGYSVSREKKERFSLILESASTNQTSMYLCASSLLSVGNTIYFGEGSWLTVV.

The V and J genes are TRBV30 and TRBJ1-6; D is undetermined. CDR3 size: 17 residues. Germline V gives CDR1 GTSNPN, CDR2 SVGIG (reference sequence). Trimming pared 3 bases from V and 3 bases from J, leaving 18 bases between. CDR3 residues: CAWSTPKDSIYNSPLHF. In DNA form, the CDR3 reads TGTGCCTGGAGCACCCCAAAGGACTCCATCTATAATTCACCCCTCCACTTT.

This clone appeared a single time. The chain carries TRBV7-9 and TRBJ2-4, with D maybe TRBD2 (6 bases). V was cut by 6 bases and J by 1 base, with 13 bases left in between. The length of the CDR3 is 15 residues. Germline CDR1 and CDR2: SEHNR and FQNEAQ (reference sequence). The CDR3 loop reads CASRSGREAKNIQYF. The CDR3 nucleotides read TGTGCCAGCAGGTCGGGACGGGAGGCCAAAAACATTCAGTACTTC.

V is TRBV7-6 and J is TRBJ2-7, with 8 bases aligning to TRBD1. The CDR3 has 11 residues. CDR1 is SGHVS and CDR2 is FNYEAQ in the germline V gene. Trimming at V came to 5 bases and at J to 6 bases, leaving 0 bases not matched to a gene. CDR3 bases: TGTGCCAGCAGCGGACAGGGCGAGCAGTACTTC. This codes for CASSGQGEQYF. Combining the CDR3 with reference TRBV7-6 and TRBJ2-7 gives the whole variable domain GAGVSQSPRYKVTKRGQDVALRCDPISGHVSLYWYRQALGQGPEFLTYFNYEAQQDKSGLPNDRFSAERPEGSISTLTIQRTEQRDSAMYRCASSGQGEQYFGPGTRLTVT.

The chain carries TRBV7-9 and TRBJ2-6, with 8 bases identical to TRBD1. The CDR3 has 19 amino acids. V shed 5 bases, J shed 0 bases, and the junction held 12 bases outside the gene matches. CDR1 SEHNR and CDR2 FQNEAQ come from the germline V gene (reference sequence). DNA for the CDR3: TGTGCCAGCAGCCCCGGGTGGGGACAGGTGCCCTCTGGGGCCAACGTCCTGACTTTC. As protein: CASSPGWGQVPSGANVLTF.

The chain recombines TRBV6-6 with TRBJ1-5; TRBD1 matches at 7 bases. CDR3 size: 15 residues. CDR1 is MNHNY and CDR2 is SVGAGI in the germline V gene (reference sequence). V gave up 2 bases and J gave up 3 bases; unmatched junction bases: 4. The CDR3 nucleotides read TGTGCCAGCAGTTACGGGGGGACAGACAATCAGCCCCAGCATTTT. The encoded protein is CASSYGGTDNQPQHF.

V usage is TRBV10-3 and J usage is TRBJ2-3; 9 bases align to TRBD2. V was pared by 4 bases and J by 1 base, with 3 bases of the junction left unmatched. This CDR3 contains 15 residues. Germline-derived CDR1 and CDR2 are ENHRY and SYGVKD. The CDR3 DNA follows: TGTGCCATCAGTGTTTCTAGCGGGGGCACAGATACGCAGTATTTT. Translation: CAISVSSGGTDTQYF.

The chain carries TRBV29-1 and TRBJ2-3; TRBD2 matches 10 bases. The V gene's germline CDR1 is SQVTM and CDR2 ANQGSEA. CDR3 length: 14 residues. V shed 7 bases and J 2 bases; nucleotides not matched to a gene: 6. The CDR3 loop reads CSALAGANTDTQYF. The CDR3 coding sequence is TGCAGCGCCCTAGCGGGAGCAAACACAGATACGCAGTATTTT.

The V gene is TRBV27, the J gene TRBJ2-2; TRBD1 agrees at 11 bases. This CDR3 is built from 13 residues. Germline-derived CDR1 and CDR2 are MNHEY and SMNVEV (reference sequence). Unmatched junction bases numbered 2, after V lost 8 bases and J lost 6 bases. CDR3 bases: TGTGCCAGCGGGGGACAGGGGGCCGGGGAGCTGTTTTTT. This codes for CASGGQGAGELFF.

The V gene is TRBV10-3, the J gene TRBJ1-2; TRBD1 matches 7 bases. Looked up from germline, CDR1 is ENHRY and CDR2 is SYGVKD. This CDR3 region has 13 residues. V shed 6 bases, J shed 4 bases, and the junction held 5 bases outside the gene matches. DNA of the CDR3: TGTGCCATCAGGATCAGGGGGGCCTATGGCTACACCTTC. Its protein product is CAIRIRGAYGYTF.

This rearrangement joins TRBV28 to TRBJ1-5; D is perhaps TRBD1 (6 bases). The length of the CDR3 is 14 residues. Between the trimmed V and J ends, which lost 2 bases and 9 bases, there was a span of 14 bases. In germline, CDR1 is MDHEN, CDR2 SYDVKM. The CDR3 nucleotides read TGTGCCAGCAGTTTAGAACAGGGTTCTAGGCCCCAGCATTTT. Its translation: CASSLEQGSRPQHF.

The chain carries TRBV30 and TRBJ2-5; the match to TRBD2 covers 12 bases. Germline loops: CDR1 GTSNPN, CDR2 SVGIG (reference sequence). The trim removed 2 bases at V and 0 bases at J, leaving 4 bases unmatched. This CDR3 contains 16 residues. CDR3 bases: TGTGCCTGGAGTCTAGGACTAGCGGGATACCAAGAGACCCAGTACTTC. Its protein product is CAWSLGLAGYQETQYF.

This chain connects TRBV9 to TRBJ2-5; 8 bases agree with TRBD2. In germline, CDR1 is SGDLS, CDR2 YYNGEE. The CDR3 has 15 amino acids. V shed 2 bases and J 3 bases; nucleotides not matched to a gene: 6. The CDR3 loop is CASSVRGAVEETQYF. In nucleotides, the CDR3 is TGTGCCAGCAGCGTGCGGGGGGCAGTTGAAGAGACCCAGTACTTC.

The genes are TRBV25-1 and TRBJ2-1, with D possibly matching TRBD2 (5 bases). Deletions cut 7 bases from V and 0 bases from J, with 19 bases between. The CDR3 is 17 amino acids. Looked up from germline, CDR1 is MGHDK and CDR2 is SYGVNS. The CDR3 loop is CASTSTDGLSSYNEQFF. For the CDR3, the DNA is TGTGCCAGCACATCCACGGACGGACTCAGCTCCTACAATGAGCAGTTCTTC. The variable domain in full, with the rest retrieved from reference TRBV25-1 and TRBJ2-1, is EADIYQTPRYLVIGTGKKITLECSQTMGHDKMYWYQQDPGMELHLIHYSYGVNSTEKGDLSSESTVSRIRTEHFPLTLESARPSHTSQYLCASTSTDGLSSYNEQFFGPGTRLTVL.

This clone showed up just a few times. The CDR3 spells CASSPLKTGGLMNEQFF. For the CDR3, the DNA is TGTGCCAGCAGCCCTCTCAAGACAGGGGGATTGATGAATGAGCAGTTCTTC. The chain is built from TRBV3-1 (or the pseudogene TRBV3-2) and TRBJ2-1, with 9 bases aligning to TRBD1. Germline CDR1 and CDR2: LGHDT and YNNKEL (reference sequence). CDR3 length: 17 amino acids. Germline trimming cut 4 bases from V and 7 bases from J; bases unmatched to any gene: 14.

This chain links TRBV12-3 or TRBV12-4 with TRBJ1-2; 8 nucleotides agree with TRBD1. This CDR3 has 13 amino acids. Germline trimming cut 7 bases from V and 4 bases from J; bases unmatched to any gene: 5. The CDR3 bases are TGTGCCAGCACCCGACAGGGGTTCTATGGCTACACCTTC. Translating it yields CASTRQGFYGYTF.

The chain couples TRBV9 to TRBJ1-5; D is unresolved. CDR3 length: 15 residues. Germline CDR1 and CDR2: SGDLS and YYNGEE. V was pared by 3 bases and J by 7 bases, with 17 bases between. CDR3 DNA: TGTGCCAGCAGCGAGGGAGGTCTCGAAGGGCAGCCCCAGCATTTT. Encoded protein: CASSEGGLEGQPQHF.

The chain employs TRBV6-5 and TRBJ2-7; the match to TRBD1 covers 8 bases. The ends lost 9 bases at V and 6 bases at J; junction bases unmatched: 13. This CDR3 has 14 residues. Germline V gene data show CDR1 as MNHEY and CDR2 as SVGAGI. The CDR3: CASIRTGFLREQYF. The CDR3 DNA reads TGTGCCAGTATAAGGACAGGGTTTCTCCGCGAGCAGTACTTC.

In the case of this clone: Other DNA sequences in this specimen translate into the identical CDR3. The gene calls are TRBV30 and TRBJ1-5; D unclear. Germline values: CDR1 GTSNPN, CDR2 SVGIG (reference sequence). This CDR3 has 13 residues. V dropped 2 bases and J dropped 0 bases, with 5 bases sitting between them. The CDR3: CAWSTDSNQPQHF. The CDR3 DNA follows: TGTGCCTGGAGTACTGATAGCAATCAGCCCCAGCATTTT. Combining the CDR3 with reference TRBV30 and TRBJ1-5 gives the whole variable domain SQTIHQWPATLVQPVGSPLSLECTVEGTSNPNLYWYRQAAGRGLQLLFYSVGIGQISSEVPQNLSASRPQDRQFILSSKKLLLSDSGFYLCAWSTDSNQPQHFGDGTRLSIL.

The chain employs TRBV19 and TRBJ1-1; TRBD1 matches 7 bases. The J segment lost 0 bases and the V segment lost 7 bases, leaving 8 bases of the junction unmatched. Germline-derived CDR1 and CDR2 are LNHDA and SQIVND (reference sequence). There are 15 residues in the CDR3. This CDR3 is CASTTPGTVNTEAFF. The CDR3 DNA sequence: TGTGCCAGTACTACTCCGGGGACAGTGAACACTGAAGCTTTCTTT.